The 7 T cell receptor beta chains below all came from one sample that was sequenced in a study of siplizumab effects on memory and regulatory T cells. Clones were sequenced by immunoSEQ multiplex PCR, and TCRdb holds only the in-frame ones, with some missing. The profile shows roughly 100,000 clones, around nine tenths of them singletons. Sequencing was performed on non-Treg CD4+ T cells sorted from blood. Receptors originate from a human donor in good health.

The chain joins TRBV28 to TRBJ1-3; 10 positions match TRBD1. The CDR3 contains 17 residues. Germline lookup yields CDR1 MDHEN and CDR2 SYDVKM. Trimming cost V 6 bases and J 4 bases; bases outside gene matches: 12. The CDR3 loop reads CASRRGPRTGGGNTIYF. CDR3 sequence (DNA): TGTGCCAGCAGGCGAGGACCGCGGACAGGGGGGGGAAACACCATATATTTT.

This chain uses TRBV10-3 with TRBJ2-1; 8 bases match TRBD2. Germline V lookup: CDR1 ENHRY, CDR2 SYGVKD. J gave up 9 bases and V 3 bases, and 13 bases lay outside the gene matches. The CDR3 spans 16 residues. The CDR3 region is CAISDISGSIRTEQFF. The CDR3 DNA sequence: TGTGCCATCAGTGATATCAGCGGGAGCATTCGCACTGAGCAGTTCTTC.

This chain links TRBV19 with TRBJ2-7; D gene ambiguous. The V end lost 1 base, the J end lost 2 bases, and 12 bases lay between the germline ends. The CDR3 is 15 amino acids. Germline V gene sequence: CDR1 LNHDA, CDR2 SQIVND (reference sequence). CDR3 in amino acids: CASSIVAKPPYEQYF. CDR3 DNA: TGTGCCAGTAGTATAGTGGCAAAACCCCCCTACGAGCAGTACTTC.

The rearrangement uses TRBV18 and TRBJ1-1, with a tentative D call TRBD1 (5 bases). Germline V gene sequence: CDR1 KGHSH, CDR2 LQKENI. The CDR3 runs 13 residues. Trimming took off 1 base at V and 2 bases at J, with 5 bases between the two ends. CDR3 protein: CASSPRDNTEAFF. The CDR3, as DNA: TGTGCCAGCTCACCACGGGACAACACTGAAGCTTTCTTT.

This clone was counted once. V usage is TRBV9 and J usage is TRBJ2-5; TRBD2 matches 7 bases. In germline, CDR1 is SGDLS, CDR2 YYNGEE. Unmatched junction bases numbered 9, after V lost 0 bases and J lost 4 bases. This CDR3 region has 16 residues. The CDR3 region is CASSVGPSGQGETQYF. The CDR3 DNA is TGTGCCAGCAGCGTAGGCCCTAGCGGCCAGGGAGAGACCCAGTACTTC.

V is TRBV6-6 and J is TRBJ2-3; no clear D gene. Trimming cost V 2 bases and J 6 bases, with 3 bases left between them. Germline assignment: CDR1 MNHNY and CDR2 SVGAGI (reference sequence). This CDR3 comprises 11 residues. Here the CDR3 reads CASSYIDTQYF. CDR3 DNA: TGTGCCAGCAGTTACATTGATACGCAGTATTTT.

This clone was counted a single time. The DNA for the CDR3 is TGCGCCAGCAGCTTGGGTGTGGGAGAGACCCAGTACTTC. Translated: CASSLGVGETQYF. V and J are TRBV5-1 and TRBJ2-5; no firm D call. The CDR3 extends over 13 amino acids. Germline lookup yields CDR1 SGHRS and CDR2 YFSETQ. V was pared by 0 bases and J by 4 bases, with 7 bases between. Variable domain in full (rest from reference TRBV5-1 and TRBJ2-5): KAGVTQTPRYLIKTRGQQVTLSCSPISGHRSVSWYQQTPGQGLQFLFEYFSETQRNKGNFPGRFSGRQFSNSRSEMNVSTLELGDSALYLCASSLGVGETQYFGPGTRLLVL.